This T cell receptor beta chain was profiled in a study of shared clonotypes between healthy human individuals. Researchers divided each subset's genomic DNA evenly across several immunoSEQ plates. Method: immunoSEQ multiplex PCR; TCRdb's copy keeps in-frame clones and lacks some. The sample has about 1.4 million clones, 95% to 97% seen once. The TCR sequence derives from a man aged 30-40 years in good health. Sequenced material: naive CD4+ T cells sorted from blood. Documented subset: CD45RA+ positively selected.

Here the CDR3 reads CASSRSRDSYNEQFF. In nucleotides, the CDR3 is TGTGCCAGCTCACGCTCGCGGGACTCCTACAATGAGCAGTTCTTC. V gene TRBV18 combines with J gene TRBJ2-1, with D possibly TRBD2 on 6 matching bases. Germline V gives CDR1 KGHSH, CDR2 LQKENI. The CDR3 is 15 residues long. Trimming left V 4 bases short and J 0 bases short, with 10 bases between. The full variable domain, in which reference TRBV18 and TRBJ2-1 provide the parts outside the CDR3, is NAGVMQNPRHLVRRRGQEARLRCSPMKGHSHVYWYRQLPEEGLKFMVYLQKENIIDESGMPKERFSAEFPKEGPSILRIQQVVRGDSAAYFCASSRSRDSYNEQFFGPGTRLTVL.